This T cell receptor beta chain was sequenced in a study of blood T cell repertoires in COVID-19. Per the germline V gene, CDR1 is SGHKS and CDR2 is YYEKEE (reference sequence). CDR3 length: 17 amino acids. After removal of 2 bases from V and 0 bases from J, the junction contained 3 bases not matched to a gene. Clones were read by immunoSEQ multiplex PCR, and TCRdb kept only the in-frame ones, dropping some. The data show roughly 240,000 clones, approximately 86% seen once. The specimen was PBMCs or T cells enriched from blood (not recorded which). This receptor was taken from a woman aged 30 to 39 with acute COVID-19. The chain is built from TRBV5-5 and TRBJ2-6, with TRBD2 matching 9 bases. The CDR3 reads CASSFLAGNSGANVLTF. CDR3 DNA: TGTGCCAGCAGCTTTCTAGCGGGGAACTCTGGGGCCAACGTCCTGACTTTC.